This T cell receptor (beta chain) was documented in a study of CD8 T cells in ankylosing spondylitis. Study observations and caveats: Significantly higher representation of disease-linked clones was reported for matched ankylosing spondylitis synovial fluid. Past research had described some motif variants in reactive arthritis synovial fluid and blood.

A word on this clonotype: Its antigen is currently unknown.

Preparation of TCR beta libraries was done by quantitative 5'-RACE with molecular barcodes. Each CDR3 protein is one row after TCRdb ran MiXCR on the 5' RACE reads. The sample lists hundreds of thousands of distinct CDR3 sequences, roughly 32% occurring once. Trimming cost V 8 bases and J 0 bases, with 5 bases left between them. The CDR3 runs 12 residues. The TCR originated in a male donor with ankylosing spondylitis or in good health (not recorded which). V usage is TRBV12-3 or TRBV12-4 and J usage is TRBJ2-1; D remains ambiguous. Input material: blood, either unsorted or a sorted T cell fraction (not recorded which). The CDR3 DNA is TGTGCCAGCGGGGACTCCTACAATGAGCAGTTCTTC. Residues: CASGDSYNEQFF.